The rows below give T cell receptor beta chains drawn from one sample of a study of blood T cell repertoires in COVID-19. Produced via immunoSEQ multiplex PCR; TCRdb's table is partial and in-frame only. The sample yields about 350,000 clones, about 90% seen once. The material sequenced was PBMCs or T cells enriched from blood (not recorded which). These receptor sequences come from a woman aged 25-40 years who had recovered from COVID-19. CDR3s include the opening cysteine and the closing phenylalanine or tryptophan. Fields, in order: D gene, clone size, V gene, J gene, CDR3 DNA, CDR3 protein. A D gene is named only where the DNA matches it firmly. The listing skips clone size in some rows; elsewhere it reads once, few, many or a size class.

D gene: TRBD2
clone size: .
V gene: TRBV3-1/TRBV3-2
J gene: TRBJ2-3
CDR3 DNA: TGTGCCAGCAGCCAGGCGGGACTAGCGGGGGTGGGAGATACGCAGTATTTT
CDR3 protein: CASSQAGLAGVGDTQYF

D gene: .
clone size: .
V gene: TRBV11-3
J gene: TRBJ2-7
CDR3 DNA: TGTGCCAGCAGCTTACTACTACCTGACCCGAGCTCCTACGAGCAGTACTTC
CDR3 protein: CASSLLLPDPSSYEQYF

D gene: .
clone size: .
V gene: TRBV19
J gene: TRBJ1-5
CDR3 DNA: TGTGCCAGTAGTATAGAGGGGAGTCAGCCCCAGCATTTT
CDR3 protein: CASSIEGSQPQHF

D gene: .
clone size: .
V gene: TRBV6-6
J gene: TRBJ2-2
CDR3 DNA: TGTGCCAGCAGGAAGGAGTCCGGGGAGCTGTTTTTT
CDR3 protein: CASRKESGELFF

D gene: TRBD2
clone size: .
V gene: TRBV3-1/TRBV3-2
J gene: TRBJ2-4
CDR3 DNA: TGTGCCAGCAGCCAATACAACGGGGGGGCCAACATTCAGTACTTC
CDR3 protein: CASSQYNGGANIQYF

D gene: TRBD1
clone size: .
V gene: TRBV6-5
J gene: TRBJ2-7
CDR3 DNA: TGTGCCAGCCGGCAGGGACAGCTCTACGAGCAGTACTTC
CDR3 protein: CASRQGQLYEQYF

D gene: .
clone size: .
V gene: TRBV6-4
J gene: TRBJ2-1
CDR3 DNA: TGTGCCAGCAGTGATGGACATTACAATGAGCAGTTCTTC
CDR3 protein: CASSDGHYNEQFF

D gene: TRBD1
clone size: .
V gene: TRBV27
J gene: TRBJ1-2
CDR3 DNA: TGTGCCAGCAGGAAATTAGGAACAGGGGGCAACTATGGCTACACCTTC
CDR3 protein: CASRKLGTGGNYGYTF

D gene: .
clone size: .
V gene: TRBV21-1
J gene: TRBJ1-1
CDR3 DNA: TGTGCCAGCAGCAAATTGGCAGGCGGGGTGAACACTGAAGCTTTCTTT
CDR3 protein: CASSKLAGGVNTEAFF

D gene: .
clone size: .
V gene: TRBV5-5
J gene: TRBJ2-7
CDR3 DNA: TGTGCCAGCAGCCCCAACGGGCTGGGGGGATACGAGCAGTACTTC
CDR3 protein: CASSPNGLGGYEQYF

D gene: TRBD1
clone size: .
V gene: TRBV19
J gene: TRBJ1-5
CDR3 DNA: TGTGCCAGTACCCCAGGGGGCGGCCAGCCCCAGCATTTT
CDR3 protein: CASTPGGGQPQHF

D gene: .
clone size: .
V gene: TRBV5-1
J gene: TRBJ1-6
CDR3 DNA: TGCGCCAGCAGATCGGCGCCGGAGAATTCACCCCTCCACTTT
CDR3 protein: CASRSAPENSPLHF

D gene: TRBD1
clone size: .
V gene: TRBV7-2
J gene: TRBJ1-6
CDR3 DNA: TGTGCCAGCAGCACCCAGACAGGGCGCTATAATTCACCCCTCCACTTT
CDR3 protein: CASSTQTGRYNSPLHF

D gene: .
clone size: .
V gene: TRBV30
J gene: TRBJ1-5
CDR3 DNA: TGTGCCTGGGGGATGGGGGGAAGCAATCAGCCCCAGCATTTT
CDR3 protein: CAWGMGGSNQPQHF

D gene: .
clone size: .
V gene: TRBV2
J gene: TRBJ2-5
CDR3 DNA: TGTGCCAGCAGTGAAGGTCTGGCCGGGGAGACCCAGTACTTC
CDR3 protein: CASSEGLAGETQYF

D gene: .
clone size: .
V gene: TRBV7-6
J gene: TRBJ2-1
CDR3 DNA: TGTGCCAGCAGCCCTCGACTGGAAATATCCAAGAATGAGCAGTTCTTC
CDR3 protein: CASSPRLEISKNEQFF

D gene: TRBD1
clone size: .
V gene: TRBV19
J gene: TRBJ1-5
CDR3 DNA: TGTGCCACCAAGATCTACGGACAGGCGTATCAGCCCCAGCATTTT
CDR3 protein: CATKIYGQAYQPQHF

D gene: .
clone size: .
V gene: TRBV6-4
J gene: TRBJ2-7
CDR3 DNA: TGTGCCAGCATTCGACTGTATGCCTACGAGCAGTACTTC
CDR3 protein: CASIRLYAYEQYF

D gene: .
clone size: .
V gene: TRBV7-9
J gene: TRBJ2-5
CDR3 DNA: TGTGCCAGCAGCTACCCACGAGGGCGCATGGTGGAGACCCAGTACTTC
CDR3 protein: CASSYPRGRMVETQYF

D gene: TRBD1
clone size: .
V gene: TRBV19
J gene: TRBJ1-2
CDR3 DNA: TGTGCCACTGACCCGGGACAGGGCCAGAGTGGCTACACCTTC
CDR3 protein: CATDPGQGQSGYTF

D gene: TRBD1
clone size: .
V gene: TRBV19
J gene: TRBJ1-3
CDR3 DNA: TGTGCCAGTAGTCTCAGGACAGGGGGCCTTGGAAACACCATATATTTT
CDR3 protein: CASSLRTGGLGNTIYF

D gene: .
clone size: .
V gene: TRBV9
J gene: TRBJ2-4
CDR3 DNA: TGTGCCAGCAGCGGGGCCGAACAGTACTTC
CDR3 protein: CASSGAEQYF

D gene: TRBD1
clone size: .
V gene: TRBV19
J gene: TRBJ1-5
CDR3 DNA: TGTGCCAGTAGTATAAGGGGACAGAGTGTTTTAAGTAGCAATCAGCCCCAGCATTTT
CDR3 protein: CASSIRGQSVLSSNQPQHF

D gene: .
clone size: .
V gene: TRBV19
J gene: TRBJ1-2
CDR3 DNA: TGTGCCAGTACCTCGCTACCGAACTATGGCTACACCTTC
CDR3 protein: CASTSLPNYGYTF

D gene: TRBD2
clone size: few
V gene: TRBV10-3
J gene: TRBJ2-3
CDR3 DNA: TGTGCCTCCAGGGGACTAGCGGGGATAGATACGCAGTATTTT
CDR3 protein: CASRGLAGIDTQYF

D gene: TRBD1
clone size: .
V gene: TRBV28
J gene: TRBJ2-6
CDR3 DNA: TGTGCCAGCAACCAACAGGGGGCCTCCTCTGGGGCCAACGTCCTGACTTTC
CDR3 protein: CASNQQGASSGANVLTF

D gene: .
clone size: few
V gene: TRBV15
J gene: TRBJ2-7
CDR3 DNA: TGTGCCACCAGCAGTGGACTGAAGCACTACGAGCAGTACTTC
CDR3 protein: CATSSGLKHYEQYF

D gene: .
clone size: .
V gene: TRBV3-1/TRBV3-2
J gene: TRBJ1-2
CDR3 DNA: TGTGCCAGCAGCCAACCGAGAAGCCCCCGCTGGGGGCCTAACTATGGCTACACCTTC
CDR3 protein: CASSQPRSPRWGPNYGYTF

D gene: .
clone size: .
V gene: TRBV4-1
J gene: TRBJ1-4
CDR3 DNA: TGCGCCAGCAGCCAAGGGGCCTCAACTAATGAAAAACTGTTTTTT
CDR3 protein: CASSQGASTNEKLFF

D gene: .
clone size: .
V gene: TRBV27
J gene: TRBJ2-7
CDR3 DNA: TGTGCCAGCAGTTTGACAGCCTCCTACGAGCAGTACTTC
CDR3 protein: CASSLTASYEQYF

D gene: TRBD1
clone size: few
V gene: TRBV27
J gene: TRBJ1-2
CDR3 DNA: TGTGCCAGCAGTTCAAGCCGGGACAGGGGGCGTAACACCTTC
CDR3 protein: CASSSSRDRGRNTF

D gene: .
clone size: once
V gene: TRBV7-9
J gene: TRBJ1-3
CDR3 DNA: TGTGCCAGCAGCTCCTCTCTCGGAAACACCATATATTTT
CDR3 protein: CASSSSLGNTIYF

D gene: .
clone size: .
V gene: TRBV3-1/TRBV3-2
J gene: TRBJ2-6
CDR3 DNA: TGTGCCAGCAGCCGCGGGATCTCTGGGGCCAACGTCCTGACTTTC
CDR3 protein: CASSRGISGANVLTF

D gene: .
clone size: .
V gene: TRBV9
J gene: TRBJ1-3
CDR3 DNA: TGTGCCAGCAGCGTAGATGCGTCCCGGGGAAACACCATATATTTT
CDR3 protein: CASSVDASRGNTIYF

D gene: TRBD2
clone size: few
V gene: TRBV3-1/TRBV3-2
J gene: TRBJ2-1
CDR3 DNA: TGTGCCAGCAGCCGGGCGGGGGGCTCCTACAATGAGCAGTTCTTC
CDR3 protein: CASSRAGGSYNEQFF

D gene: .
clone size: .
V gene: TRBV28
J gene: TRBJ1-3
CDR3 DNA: TGTGCCAGCAGTTTGCCAGGACATCCCGAGACCCGAAACACCATATATTTT
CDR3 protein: CASSLPGHPETRNTIYF

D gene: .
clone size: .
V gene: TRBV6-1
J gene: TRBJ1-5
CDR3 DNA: TGTGCCAGCAGTGAGACGGGTATCAAGCCCCAGCATTTT
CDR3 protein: CASSETGIKPQHF

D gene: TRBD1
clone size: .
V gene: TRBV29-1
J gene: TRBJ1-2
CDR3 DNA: TGCAGCGTACAAAAATACACAGGGGGCGATGGCTACACCTTC
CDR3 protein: CSVQKYTGGDGYTF

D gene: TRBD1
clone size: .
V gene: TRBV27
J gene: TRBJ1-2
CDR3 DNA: TGTGCCAGCAGTTTTCTCCGGGACAGGGATGGCTACACCTTC
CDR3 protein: CASSFLRDRDGYTF

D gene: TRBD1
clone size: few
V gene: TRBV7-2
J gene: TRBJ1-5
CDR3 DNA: TGTGCCAGCAGCTCACAGGGGGCTGGTCAGCCCCAGCATTTT
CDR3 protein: CASSSQGAGQPQHF

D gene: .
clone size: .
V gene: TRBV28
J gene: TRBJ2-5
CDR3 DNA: TGTGCCAGCAGTATCCGGGAGACGGGAAAAGAGACCCAGTACTTC
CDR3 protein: CASSIRETGKETQYF

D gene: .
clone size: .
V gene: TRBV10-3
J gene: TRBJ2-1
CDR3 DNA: TGTGCCATCAGTAGCGAGGGCAATGAGCAGTTCTTC
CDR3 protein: CAISSEGNEQFF

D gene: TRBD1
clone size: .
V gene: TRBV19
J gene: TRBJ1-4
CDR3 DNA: TGTGCCAGTATCGCGGGACAGGGGGCGCCGGGTGAAAAACTGTTTTTT
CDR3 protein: CASIAGQGAPGEKLFF

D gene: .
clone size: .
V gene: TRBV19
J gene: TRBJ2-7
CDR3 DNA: TGTGCCAGTAGTCTTGCCGGTAACTACGAGCAGTACTTC
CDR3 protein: CASSLAGNYEQYF

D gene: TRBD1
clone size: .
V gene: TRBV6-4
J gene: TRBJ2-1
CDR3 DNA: TGTGCCAGCAGTGACACCCCCGGGACAGGGGATGAGCAGTTCTTC
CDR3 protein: CASSDTPGTGDEQFF

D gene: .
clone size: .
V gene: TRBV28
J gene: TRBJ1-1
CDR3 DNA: TGTGCCAGCAGCCCTCCCACTGAAGCTTTCTTT
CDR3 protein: CASSPPTEAFF

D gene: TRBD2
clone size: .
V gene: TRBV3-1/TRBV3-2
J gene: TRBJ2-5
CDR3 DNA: TGTGCCAGCAGCCGGGACTATCAAGAGACCCAGTACTTC
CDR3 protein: CASSRDYQETQYF

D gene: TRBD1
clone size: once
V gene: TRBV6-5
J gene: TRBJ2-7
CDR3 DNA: TGTGCCAGCAGACAAACCCACAGGGGTCAGTACGAGCAGTACTTC
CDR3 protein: CASRQTHRGQYEQYF

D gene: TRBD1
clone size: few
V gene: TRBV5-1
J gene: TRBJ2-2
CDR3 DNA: TGCGCCAGCAGCCCGGACAGGGGGACGAACACCGGGGAGCTGTTTTTT
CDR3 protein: CASSPDRGTNTGELFF

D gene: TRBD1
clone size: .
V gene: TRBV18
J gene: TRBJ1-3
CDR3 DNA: TGTGCCAGCTCACCGCAGGGGGCTGGAATTGGAAACACCATATATTTT
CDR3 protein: CASSPQGAGIGNTIYF

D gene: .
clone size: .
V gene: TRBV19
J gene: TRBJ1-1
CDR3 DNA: TGTGCCAGTAGGGACAGAGGCACTGAAGCTTTCTTT
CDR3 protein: CASRDRGTEAFF

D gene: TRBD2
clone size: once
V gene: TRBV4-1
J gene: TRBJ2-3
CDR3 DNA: TGCGCCAGCAGCCAGGCGACTAGCGGGAACACAGATACGCAGTATTTT
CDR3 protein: CASSQATSGNTDTQYF

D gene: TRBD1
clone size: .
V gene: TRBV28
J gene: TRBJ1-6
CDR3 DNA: TGTGCCAGCAGTGGGGGGACAGGGGTTAATTCACCCCTCCACTTT
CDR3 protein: CASSGGTGVNSPLHF